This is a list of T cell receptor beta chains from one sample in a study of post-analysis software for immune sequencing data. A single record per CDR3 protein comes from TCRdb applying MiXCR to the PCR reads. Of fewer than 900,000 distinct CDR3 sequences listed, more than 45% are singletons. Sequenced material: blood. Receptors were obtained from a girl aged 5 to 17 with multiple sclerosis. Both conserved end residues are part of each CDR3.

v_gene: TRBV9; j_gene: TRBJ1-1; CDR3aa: CASSIRQTNTEAFF
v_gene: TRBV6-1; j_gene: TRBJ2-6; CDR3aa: CASSRVAGGAGANVLTF
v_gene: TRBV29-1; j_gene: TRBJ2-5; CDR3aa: CSSLGAGETQYF
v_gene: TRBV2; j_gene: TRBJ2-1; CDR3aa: CASNRGGQGPYNEQFF
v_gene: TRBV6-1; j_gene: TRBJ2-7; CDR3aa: CASSPGTGIASYEQYF
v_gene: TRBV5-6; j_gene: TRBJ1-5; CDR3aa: CASSLGGQGAFQPQHF
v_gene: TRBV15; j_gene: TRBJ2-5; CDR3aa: CATSRDQGVSETQYF
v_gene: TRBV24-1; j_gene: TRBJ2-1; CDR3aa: CATRGSGSRYNEQFF
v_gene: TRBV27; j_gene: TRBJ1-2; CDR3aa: CASSQGGRANYGYTF
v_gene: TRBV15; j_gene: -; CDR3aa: CATSDRLGTYEQYF
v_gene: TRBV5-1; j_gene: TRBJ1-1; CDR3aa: CASSLASVGGVEAFF
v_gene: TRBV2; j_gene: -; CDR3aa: CASRGTSGRSEQYF
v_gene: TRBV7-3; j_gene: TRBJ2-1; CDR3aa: CASSKATSAVGEQFF
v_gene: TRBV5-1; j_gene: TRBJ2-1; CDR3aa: CASSLFGGRDEQFF
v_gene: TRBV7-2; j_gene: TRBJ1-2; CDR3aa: CASSSSGTPNGYTF
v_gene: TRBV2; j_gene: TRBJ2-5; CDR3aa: CASSGTAGQETQYF
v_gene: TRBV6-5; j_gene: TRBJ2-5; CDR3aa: CASSSYLPGAAPQETQYF
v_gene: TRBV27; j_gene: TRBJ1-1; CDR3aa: CASRTRGGTEAFF
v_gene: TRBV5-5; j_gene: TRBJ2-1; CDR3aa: CASSLFRDNEQFF
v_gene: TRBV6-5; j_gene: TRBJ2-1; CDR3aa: CASSYGTDYNEQFF
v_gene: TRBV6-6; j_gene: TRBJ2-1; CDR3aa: CASTAPYNEQFF
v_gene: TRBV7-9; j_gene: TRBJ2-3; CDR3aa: CASTWTSGSADTQYF
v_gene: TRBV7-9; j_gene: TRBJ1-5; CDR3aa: CASSRDSPNQPQHF
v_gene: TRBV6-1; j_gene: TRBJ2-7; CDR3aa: CASSVRDNYEQYF
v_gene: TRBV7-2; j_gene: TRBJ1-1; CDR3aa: CASSLNRGTEAFF
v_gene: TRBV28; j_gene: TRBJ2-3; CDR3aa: CASSLGGTTDTQYF
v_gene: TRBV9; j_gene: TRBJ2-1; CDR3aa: CASSVGWPYNEQFF
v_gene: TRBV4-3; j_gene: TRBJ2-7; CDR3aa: CASSQDVSYEQYF
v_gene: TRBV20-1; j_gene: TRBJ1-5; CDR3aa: CSASPGLSRDNSNQPQHF
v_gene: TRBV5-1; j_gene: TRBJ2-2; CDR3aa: CASSEGLADGGELFF
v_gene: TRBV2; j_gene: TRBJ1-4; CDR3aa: CASSPLGGREKLFF
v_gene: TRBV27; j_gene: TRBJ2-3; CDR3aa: CASSLHRGRTDTQYF
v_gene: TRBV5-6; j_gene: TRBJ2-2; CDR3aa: CASSFLDSRATGELFF
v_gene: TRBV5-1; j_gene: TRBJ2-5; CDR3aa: CASSVGLAGEETQYF
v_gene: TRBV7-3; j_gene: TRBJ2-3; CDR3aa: CASSPEGIAGVAQYF
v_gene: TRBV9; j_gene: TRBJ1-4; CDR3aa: CASSETGTGPEKLFF
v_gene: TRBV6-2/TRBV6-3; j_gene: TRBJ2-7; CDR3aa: CASSQVGVDSYEQYF
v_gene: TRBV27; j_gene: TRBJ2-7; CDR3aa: CASKSSYEQYF
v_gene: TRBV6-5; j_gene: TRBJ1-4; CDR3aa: CASRKQGELNEKLFF
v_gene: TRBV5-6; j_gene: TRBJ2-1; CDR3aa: CASSALDLGRVNEQFF
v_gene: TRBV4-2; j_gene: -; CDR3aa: CASSQESRDETQYF
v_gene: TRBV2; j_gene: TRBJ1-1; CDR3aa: CASRSSLGRAEAFF
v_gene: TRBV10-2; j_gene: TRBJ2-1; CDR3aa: CASTSSGSNEQFF
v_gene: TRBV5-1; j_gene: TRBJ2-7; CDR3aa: CASSPRLDVAASYEQYF
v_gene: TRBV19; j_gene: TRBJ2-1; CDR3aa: CASSIVAGSCNEQFF
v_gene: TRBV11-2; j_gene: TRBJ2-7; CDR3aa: CASSSTKGKGYYEQYF
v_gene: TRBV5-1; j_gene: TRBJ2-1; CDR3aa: CASSHAPSGRGNEQFF
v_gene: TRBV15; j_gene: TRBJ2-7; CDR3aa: CATSRVGQGVYEQYF
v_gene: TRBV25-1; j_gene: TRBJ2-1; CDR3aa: CASSGPEDEQFF